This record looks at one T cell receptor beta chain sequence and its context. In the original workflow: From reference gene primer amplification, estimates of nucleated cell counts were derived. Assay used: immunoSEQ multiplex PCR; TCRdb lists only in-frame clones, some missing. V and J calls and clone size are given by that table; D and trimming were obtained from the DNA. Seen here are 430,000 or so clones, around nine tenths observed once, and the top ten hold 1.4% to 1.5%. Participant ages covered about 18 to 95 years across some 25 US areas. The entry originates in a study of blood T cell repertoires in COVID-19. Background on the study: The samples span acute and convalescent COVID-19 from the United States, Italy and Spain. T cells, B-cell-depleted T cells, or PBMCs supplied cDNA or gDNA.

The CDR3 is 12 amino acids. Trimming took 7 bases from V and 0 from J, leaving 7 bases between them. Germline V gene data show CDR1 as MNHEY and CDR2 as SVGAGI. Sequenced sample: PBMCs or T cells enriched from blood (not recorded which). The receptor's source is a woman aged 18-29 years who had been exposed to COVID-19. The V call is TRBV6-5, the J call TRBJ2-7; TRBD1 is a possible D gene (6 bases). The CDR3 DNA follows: TGTGCCAGCACGACAGGCTCCTACGAGCAGTACTTC. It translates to CASTTGSYEQYF.